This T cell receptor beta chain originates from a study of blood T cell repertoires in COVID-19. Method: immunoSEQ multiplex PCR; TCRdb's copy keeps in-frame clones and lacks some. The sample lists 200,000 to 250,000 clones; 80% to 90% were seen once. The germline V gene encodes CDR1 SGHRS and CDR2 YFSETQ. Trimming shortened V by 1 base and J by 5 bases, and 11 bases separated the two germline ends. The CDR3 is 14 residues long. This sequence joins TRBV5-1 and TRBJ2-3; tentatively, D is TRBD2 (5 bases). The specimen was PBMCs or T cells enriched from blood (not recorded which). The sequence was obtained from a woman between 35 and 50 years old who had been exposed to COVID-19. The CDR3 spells CASSLTTTKDTQYF. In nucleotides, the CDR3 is TGCGCCAGCAGCTTGACGACTACCAAAGATACGCAGTATTTT.